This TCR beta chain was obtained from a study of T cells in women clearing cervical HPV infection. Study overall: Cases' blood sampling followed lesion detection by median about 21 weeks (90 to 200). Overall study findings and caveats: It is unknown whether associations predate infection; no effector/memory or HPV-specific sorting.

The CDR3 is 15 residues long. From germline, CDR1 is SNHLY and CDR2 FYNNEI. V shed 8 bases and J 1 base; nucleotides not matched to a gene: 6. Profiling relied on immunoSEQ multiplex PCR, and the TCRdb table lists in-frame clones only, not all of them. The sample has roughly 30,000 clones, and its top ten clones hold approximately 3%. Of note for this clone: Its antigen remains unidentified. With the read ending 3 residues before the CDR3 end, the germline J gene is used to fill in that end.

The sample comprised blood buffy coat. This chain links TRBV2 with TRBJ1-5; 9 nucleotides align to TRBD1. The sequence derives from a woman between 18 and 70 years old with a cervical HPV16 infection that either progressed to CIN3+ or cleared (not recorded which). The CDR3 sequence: CASSDRGWSNQPQHF. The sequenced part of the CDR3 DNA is TGTGCCAGCTCGGACAGGGGATGGAGCAATCAGCCC. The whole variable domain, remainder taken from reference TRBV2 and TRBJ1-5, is EPEVTQTPSHQVTQMGQEVILRCVPISNHLYFYWYRQILGQKVEFLVSFYNNEISEKSEIFDDQFSVERPDGSNFTLKIRSTKLEDSAMYFCASSDRGWSNQPQHFGDGTRLSIL.